This record covers a single TCR beta chain. One junction end does not reproduce the germline sequence, and a read error may be involved. The data belong to a study of blood T cell repertoires in COVID-19. Data came from immunoSEQ multiplex PCR; TCRdb stores just in-frame clones and leaves some out. The sample records over 300,000 clones, 85% to 90% being singletons. The CDR3 spans 15 residues. Germline V gives CDR1 SSHAT, CDR2 FNYEAQ (reference sequence). This receptor was obtained from a woman aged 18-35 years who had recovered from COVID-19. The V and J genes are TRBV7-7 and TRBJ2-1; tentative D call: TRBD1 (6 bases). The sequencing sample was made of PBMCs or T cells enriched from blood (not recorded which). The CDR3 bases are TGTGCTAGCAGCTTAGGTCTAGGTAGGGGGAATGAGCAGTTCTTC. It encodes CASSLGLGRGNEQFF.